This TCR beta chain was captured by sequencing in a study of regulatory T cells in long-lasting Graves disease. Study outcomes and limitations: Newly diagnosed Graves' patients exceeded persistent ones in TCR diversity. Public clonotype sharing was higher in persistent than newly diagnosed patients. Accuracy could have been hurt by small sample size.

There are 13 residues in the CDR3. Trimming cost V 5 bases and J 5 bases, with 12 bases left between them. Time point indicated: persistent/refractory GD, antithyroid drugs over 5 years with positive TRAb. Extracted RNA from PBMCs served as the source of the TCR library. Through Arm-PCR of CDR3 regions and iRepertoire HTBI primers, TCR beta libraries were built. TCRdb passed the multiplex PCR reads through MiXCR, listing each CDR3 protein once. The data hold 450,000 or so distinct CDR3 sequences, with around 21% observed a single time. This clonotype showed up many times. What it recognizes is unknown.

V and J are TRBV12-3 or TRBV12-4 and TRBJ1-2; unclear D gene. Sequences were derived from peripheral blood mononuclear cells (PBMCs), sampled when the disease was refractory, from a patient treated with antithyroid drugs. This TCR came from a female donor with Graves disease. The CDR3 reads CASSRRLGYGYTF. In DNA, the CDR3 is TGTGCCAGCAGTCGACGCTTGGGGTATGGCTACACCTTC.